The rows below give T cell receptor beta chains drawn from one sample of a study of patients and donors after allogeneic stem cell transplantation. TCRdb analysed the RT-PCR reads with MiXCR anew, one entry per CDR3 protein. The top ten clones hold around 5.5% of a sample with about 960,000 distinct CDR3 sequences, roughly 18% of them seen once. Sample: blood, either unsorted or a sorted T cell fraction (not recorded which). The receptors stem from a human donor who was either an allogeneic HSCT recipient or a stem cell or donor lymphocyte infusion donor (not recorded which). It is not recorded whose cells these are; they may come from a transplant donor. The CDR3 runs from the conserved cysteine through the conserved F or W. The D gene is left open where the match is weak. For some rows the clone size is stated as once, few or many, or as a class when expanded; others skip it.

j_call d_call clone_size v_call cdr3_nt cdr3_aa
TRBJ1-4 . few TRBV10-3 TGTGCCATCAGCCCCATGACTAATGAAAAACTGTTTTTT CAISPMTNEKLFF
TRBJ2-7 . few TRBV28 TGTGCCAGCAGTTTAATAATCGGCCGAGCCTCCTACGAGCAGTACTTC CASSLIIGRASYEQYF
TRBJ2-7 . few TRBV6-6 TGTGCCAGCAGTTACTCTGGGTTAGGGGAGCAGTACTTC CASSYSGLGEQYF
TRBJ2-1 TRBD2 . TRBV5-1 TGCGCCAGCACCTACTTCCCCATAGCGGGGGTCCACAATGAGCAGTTCTTC CASTYFPIAGVHNEQFF
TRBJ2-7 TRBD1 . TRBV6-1 TGTGCCAGCAGTGTAGGTAGGACAGGGGTTTCCTACGAGCAGTACTTC CASSVGRTGVSYEQYF
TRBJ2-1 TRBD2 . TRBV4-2 TGTGCCAGCAGCCAAGATTCCCATAGCGGGAGGAACCACAATGAGCAGTTCTTC CASSQDSHSGRNHNEQFF
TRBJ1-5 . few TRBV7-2 TGTGCCAGCAGCCTTCTCGGTCGTGCCGATCAGCCCCAGCATTTT CASSLLGRADQPQHF
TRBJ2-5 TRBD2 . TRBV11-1 TGTGCCAGCAGCCCTGCTAGCGGGGGATCACGGACCCAGTACTTC CASSPASGGSRTQYF
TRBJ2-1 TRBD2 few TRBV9 TGTGCCAGCAGCGTAGAACTAGCGGATAATGAGCAGTTCTTC CASSVELADNEQFF
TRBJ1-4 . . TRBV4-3 TGCGCCAGCAGCCGACAGTTAACTAATGAAAAACTGTTTTTT CASSRQLTNEKLFF
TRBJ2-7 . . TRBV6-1 TGTGCCACCGGGGTGGGGCAGCTAACCGACTACGAGCAGTACTTC CATGVGQLTDYEQYF
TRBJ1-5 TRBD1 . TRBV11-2 TGTGCCAGCAGCATCGACAGGGATCAGCCCCAGCATTTT CASSIDRDQPQHF
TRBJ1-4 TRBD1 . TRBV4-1 TGCGCCAGCAGTACAACCGGGACAGGGATTGCAACTAATGAAAAACTGTTTTTT CASSTTGTGIATNEKLFF
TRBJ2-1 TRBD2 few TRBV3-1 TGTGCCAGCAGCCCCCCATCCGTACTAGCGGGAGTAAATGAGCAGTTCTTC CASSPPSVLAGVNEQFF
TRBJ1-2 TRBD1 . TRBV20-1 TGCAGTGCTAGTATCGCAGGGGGCGGATATGGCTACACCTTC CSASIAGGGYGYTF
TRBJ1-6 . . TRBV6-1 TGTGCCAGCGGGTATACAGGGATCTCCTATAATTCACCCCTCCACTTT CASGYTGISYNSPLHF
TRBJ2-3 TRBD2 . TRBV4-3 TGCGCCAGCAGCCAAGAACGCGGGGGGGCGGCAGATACGCAGTATTTT CASSQERGGAADTQYF
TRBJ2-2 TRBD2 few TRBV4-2 TGTGCCAGCAGCCAATTTGGCGGGGGGCTTACCGGGGAGCTGTTTTTT CASSQFGGGLTGELFF
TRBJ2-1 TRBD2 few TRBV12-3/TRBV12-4 TGTGCCAGCACCGAGACTAGCGGGGGATACAATGAGCAGTTCTTC CASTETSGGYNEQFF
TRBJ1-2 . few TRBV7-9 TGTGCCAGCAGCTTTTGGTGGGACGGCTACACCTTC CASSFWWDGYTF
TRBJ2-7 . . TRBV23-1 TGCGCCAGCAGTCGAGGCCAGGGGCACTCCTACGAGCAGTACTTC CASSRGQGHSYEQYF
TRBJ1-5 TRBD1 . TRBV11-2 TGTGCCAGCAGCTTAATGTTACAGGGGAACCCTTATAGCAATCAGCCCCAGCATTTT CASSLMLQGNPYSNQPQHF
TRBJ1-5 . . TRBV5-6 TGTGCCAGCAGTCAGCGCAGAAGAGGCAATCAGCCCCAGCATTTT CASSQRRRGNQPQHF
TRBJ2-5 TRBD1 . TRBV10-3 TGTGCCACTAAGGACAGGGTTAGGGATCAGCAAGAGACCCAGTACTTC CATKDRVRDQQETQYF
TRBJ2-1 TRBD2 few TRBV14 TGTGCCAGCAGCCAAGGAAGTCTAGCGGGGACCTACAATGAGCAGTTCTTC CASSQGSLAGTYNEQFF
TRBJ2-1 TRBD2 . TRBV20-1 TGCAGTGCCCTTGGAGGGACTAGCGGGAGGAGGTACAATGAGCAGTTCTTC CSALGGTSGRRYNEQFF
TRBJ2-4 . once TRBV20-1 TGCAGTGCTAGAGAAGGCAGCGGGTTAGCCAAAAACATTCAGTACTTC CSAREGSGLAKNIQYF
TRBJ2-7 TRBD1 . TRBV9 TGTGCCAGCAGCCTAGAGACAGGGCCCAAGATCTTC CASSLETGPKIF
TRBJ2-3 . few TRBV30 TGTGCCTGGAGCGTTCCGTGGGGAGATACGCAGTATTTT CAWSVPWGDTQYF
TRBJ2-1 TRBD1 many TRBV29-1 TGCAGCGCCCCGACAGGGGGTGATGAGCAGTTCTTC CSAPTGGDEQFF
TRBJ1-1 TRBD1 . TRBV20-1 TGCAGTGCGCTTGGACAGGGGAGTGGTGAAGCTTTCTTT CSALGQGSGEAFF
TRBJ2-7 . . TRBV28 TGTGCCAGCAGAACGGGACATGCCCCTTCCTACGAGCAGTACTTC CASRTGHAPSYEQYF
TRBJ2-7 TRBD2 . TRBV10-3 TGTGCCATCAGTAGACTAGCGGGAGGGCCCCCTGGGTCCTACGAGCAGTACTTC CAISRLAGGPPGSYEQYF
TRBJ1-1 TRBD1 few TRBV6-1 TGTGCCAGCAGTGCCCTGGACAGGAAGAACACTGAAGCTTTCTTT CASSALDRKNTEAFF
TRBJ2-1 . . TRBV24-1 TGTGCCACCAGTGATTCTACAGGGCATGTGGATGAGCAGTTCTTC CATSDSTGHVDEQFF
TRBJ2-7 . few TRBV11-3 TGTGCCAGCAGCTCGACGCGTTTCCCCTACGAGCAGTACTTC CASSSTRFPYEQYF
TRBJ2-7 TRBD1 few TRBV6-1 TGTGCCAGCAGACTTTCCGGGACAGGGACCAGCTACGAGCAGTACTTC CASRLSGTGTSYEQYF
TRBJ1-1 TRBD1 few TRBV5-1 TGCGCCAGCAGCAGGGACAGGGGGCTGAACACTGAAGCTTTCTTT CASSRDRGLNTEAFF
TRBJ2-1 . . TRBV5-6 TGTGCCAGCAGCTTTATTACTAGAAGCAATGAGCAGTTCTTC CASSFITRSNEQFF
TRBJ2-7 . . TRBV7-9 TGTGCCAGCAGCCGGGATCTCTGGGAGCAGTACTTC CASSRDLWEQYF
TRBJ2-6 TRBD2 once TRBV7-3 TGTGCCAGCAGCTACACTAGCGGGGGGTTGGGAGGGGCCAACGTCCTGACTTTC CASSYTSGGLGGANVLTF
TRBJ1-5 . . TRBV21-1 TGTGCCAGCAGCAAAGGACGAGAAGTGCAATCAGTCCAGCATTTT CASSKGREVQSVQHF
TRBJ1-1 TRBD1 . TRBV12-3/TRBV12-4 TGTGGCAGCAGACGACAGGGGGCTCCTGAAGCTTTCTTT CGSRRQGAPEAFF
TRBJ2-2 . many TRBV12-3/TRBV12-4 TGTGCCAGCAGTTATCAGGGGTACACCGGGGAGCTGTTTTTT CASSYQGYTGELFF
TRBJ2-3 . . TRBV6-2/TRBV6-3 TGTGCCAGCAGTACGGACTACGAGGATACGCAGTATTTT CASSTDYEDTQYF
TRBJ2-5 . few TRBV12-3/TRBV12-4 TGTGCCAGCAGTAGAGCGCAGCAAGAGACCCAGTACTTC CASSRAQQETQYF
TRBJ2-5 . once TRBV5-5 TGTGCCAGCAGCTGGGGAGCGACAGGCCAGGGAGAGACCCAGTACTTC CASSWGATGQGETQYF
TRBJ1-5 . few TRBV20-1 TGCAGTGCTAACCAGTTGCATCAGCCCCAGCATTTT CSANQLHQPQHF